This record covers a single T cell receptor (beta chain). This CDR3 comprises 15 residues. Germline V gives CDR1 SNHLY, CDR2 FYNNEI. J gave up 5 bases and V 8 bases, and 7 bases lay outside the gene matches. This specimen comes from a study of neoadjuvant anti-PD-1 for oral cavity cancer. Libraries were prepared by immunoSEQ multiplex PCR; TCRdb keeps only in-frame clonotypes and omits some of them. The top ten clones hold 3.1% of a sample with about 80,000 clones, approximately 80% of them seen once. The sequence was obtained from a person aged 35-79 years with oral cavity squamous cell carcinoma. This specimen was PBMCs, taken before nivolumab (anti-PD-1) treatment. This chain connects TRBV2 to TRBJ2-3, with 13 positions matching TRBD2. The CDR3 here is CASRAGTSGVDTQYF. CDR3 bases: TGTGCCAGCCGGGCGGGGACTAGCGGGGTAGATACGCAGTATTTT.